The 19 T cell receptor beta chains below were found in one sample sequenced in a study of OX40 agonist ivuxolimab in advanced cancers. TCRdb's table, derived via immunoSEQ multiplex PCR, lists solely in-frame clones and lacks some. The sample has tens of thousands of clones, about 93% seen once. The source material was CD4+ or CD8+ T cells sorted from blood, sampled in a trial of the OX40 agonist ivuxolimab. The receptors here all came from an adult with an advanced solid tumor such as melanoma, head and neck, liver or kidney cancer.

The V gene is TRBV5-1, the J gene TRBJ2-1; D not certain. CDR1 and CDR2 (germline): SGHRS, YFSETQ. This CDR3 contains 14 residues. V was shortened by 5 bases and J by 0 bases, with 9 bases between the two germline ends. DNA of the CDR3: TGCGCCAGCAGTTTTTTGAGCTCCTACAATGAGCAGTTCTTC. Translation: CASSFLSSYNEQFF.

The gene calls are TRBV9 and TRBJ1-6; perhaps TRBD1 as D (5 bases). The germline V gene has CDR1 SGDLS and CDR2 YYNGEE. V was pared by 0 bases and J by 9 bases, with 10 bases between. CDR3 length: 14 amino acids. In DNA, the CDR3 is TGTGCCAGCAGCGTAGAGGCAGGGAGTTCACCCCTCCACTTT. Translating it yields CASSVEAGSSPLHF.

The CDR3 spells CASSQGGNTEAFF. Written as DNA, the CDR3 is TGTGCCAGCTCACAGGGGGGGAACACTGAAGCTTTCTTT. The V and J genes are TRBV18 and TRBJ1-1; perhaps TRBD1 as D (6 bases). Looked up from germline, CDR1 is KGHSH and CDR2 is LQKENI. Trimming took off 4 bases at V and 1 base at J, with 7 bases between the two ends. The CDR3 runs 13 residues.

The chain has TRBV7-9 and TRBJ2-1; 9 nucleotides align to TRBD2. In germline, CDR1 is SEHNR, CDR2 FQNEAQ (reference sequence). The V gene end was trimmed by 5 bases and the J gene end by 4 bases; junction bases not matched to a gene: 6. The CDR3 spans 15 residues. The CDR3 region has the DNA TGTGCCAGCAGCGACACTAGCGGGCAGTACAATGAGCAGTTCTTC. Translating gives CASSDTSGQYNEQFF. The full variable domain, its missing parts supplied by reference TRBV7-9 and TRBJ2-1, is DTGVSQNPRHKITKRGQNVTFRCDPISEHNRLYWYRQTLGQGPEFLTYFQNEAQLEKSRLLSDRFSAERPKGSFSTLEIQRTEQGDSAMYLCASSDTSGQYNEQFFGPGTRLTVL.

The chain couples TRBV7-8 to TRBJ1-5; D gene uncertain. V gave up 4 bases and J gave up 1 base, with 8 bases separating them. This CDR3 spans 14 amino acids. Germline values: CDR1 SGHVS, CDR2 FQNEAQ. DNA of the CDR3: TGTGCCAGCAGCTCCACAGTAAGCAATCAGCCCCAGCATTTT. Translating gives CASSSTVSNQPQHF.

The chain is built from TRBV18 and TRBJ2-7, with 8 bases identical to TRBD1. The junction had 6 bases not matched to a gene; V was cut back by 3 bases and J by 2 bases. The CDR3 is made up of 15 amino acids. Germline values: CDR1 KGHSH, CDR2 LQKENI. In DNA form, the CDR3 reads TGTGCCAGCTCACCGGGGCAGGGGGCACCCTACGAGCAGTACTTC. Protein product: CASSPGQGAPYEQYF.

This clone was detected a few times. V and J are TRBV7-2 and TRBJ2-7, with D hard to call. Trimming removed 1 base from V and 4 bases from J, with 8 bases in between. CDR3 length equals 13 residues. CDR1 and CDR2 (germline): SGHTA, FQGNSA. This chain's CDR3 is CASSLVREYEQYF. The CDR3 region has the DNA TGTGCCAGCAGCTTAGTCCGAGAATACGAGCAGTACTTC.

This clone was detected only a few times. The chain is built from TRBV27 and TRBJ2-7; 8 bases align to TRBD1. Germline CDR1 and CDR2: MNHEY and SMNVEV (reference sequence). The CDR3 runs to 13 residues. V gave up 4 bases and J gave up 5 bases; unmatched junction bases: 4. The CDR3 nucleotides are TGTGCCAGCAGTTGGAGGACAGGGAACGAGCAGTACTTC. As protein: CASSWRTGNEQYF.

The DNA for the CDR3 is TGTGCCAGCAGTTTCGGACAGCGGAACACTGAAGCTTTCTTT. It yields the protein CASSFGQRNTEAFF. This chain links TRBV27 with TRBJ1-1; TRBD1 is a possible D gene (6 bases). The CDR3 contains 14 residues. Trimming took off 3 bases at V and 1 base at J, with 9 bases between the two ends. Germline V gives CDR1 MNHEY, CDR2 SMNVEV (reference sequence).

The chain links TRBV19 to TRBJ1-2; D is undetermined. The CDR3 loop spans 14 amino acids. Germline assignment: CDR1 LNHDA and CDR2 SQIVND (reference sequence). Trimming removed 5 bases from V and 0 bases from J, with 10 bases in between. The CDR3 sequence: CASSAHTSNYGYTF. CDR3 DNA sequence: TGTGCCAGTAGTGCTCACACCTCTAACTATGGCTACACCTTC.

The CDR3 is CASRTDEGTLYEQYF. The CDR3 DNA sequence: TGTGCCAGCAGAACCGACGAGGGGACTTTATACGAGCAGTACTTC. The rearrangement uses TRBV6-1 and TRBJ2-7; a weak D match, TRBD2 (6 bases). This CDR3 has 15 residues. Germline V gene sequence: CDR1 MNHNS, CDR2 SASEGT. The V end was cut by 6 bases, the J end by 4 bases, with 19 bases between.

The genes are TRBV5-1 and TRBJ2-1; D uncertain. Looked up from germline, CDR1 is SGHRS and CDR2 is YFSETQ. The CDR3 contains 15 residues. V gave up 0 bases and J gave up 4 bases, with 11 bases separating them. In DNA, the CDR3 is TGCGCCAGCAGCTTGGAGGTGGCCCTGTACAATGAGCAGTTCTTC. Amino acids: CASSLEVALYNEQFF.

The rearrangement joins TRBV30 to TRBJ1-2, with TRBD1 matching 7 bases. The germline V gene has CDR1 GTSNPN and CDR2 SVGIG (reference sequence). V lost 3 bases and J lost 0; bases outside the gene matches: 10. The length of the CDR3 is 16 residues. The chain's CDR3 is CAWSRKDRPSNYGYTF. The CDR3 bases are TGTGCCTGGAGCCGAAAGGACAGGCCCTCTAACTATGGCTACACCTTC.

To note about this clone: The sample holds other DNA sequences that translate to the same CDR3. CDR3 in amino acids: CASSLTDDSGNTIYF. Here the CDR3 DNA reads TGTGCCAGCAGCTTGACGGATGACTCTGGAAACACCATATATTTT. The chain uses TRBV5-5 and TRBJ1-3; D gene ambiguous. Germline CDR1 reads SGHKS; CDR2 reads YYEKEE (reference sequence). Deletions cut 1 base from V and 0 bases from J, with 8 bases between. The CDR3 is made up of 15 amino acids.

The genes are TRBV10-1 and TRBJ1-1; D is possibly TRBD1 (5 bases). Germline CDR1 is WNHNN and CDR2 is SYGVQD (reference sequence). The CDR3 consists of 14 residues. Trimming removed 0 bases at V and 1 base at J, with 6 bases between. This CDR3 is CASSESQANTEAFF. The CDR3 DNA follows: TGCGCCAGCAGTGAGTCACAGGCGAACACTGAAGCTTTCTTT.

The table lists this clone with a count of one. The chain recombines TRBV4-1 with TRBJ2-5, with D possibly matching TRBD2 (7 bases). There are 15 residues in the CDR3. Deletions cut 0 bases from V and 5 bases from J, with 13 bases between. Germline CDR1 and CDR2: MGHRA and YSYEKL. CDR3 nucleotides: TGCGCCAGCAGCCAAGATAGGGGGGGTTCTGAGACCCAGTACTTC. It specifies CASSQDRGGSETQYF.

The chain couples TRBV10-3 to TRBJ1-2; D is uncertain. This CDR3 comprises 11 residues. CDR1 ENHRY and CDR2 SYGVKD come from the germline V gene. V gave up 8 bases and J gave up 4 bases, with 8 bases separating them. In DNA form, the CDR3 reads TGTGCCATCGCGGAGGGCTATGGCTACACCTTC. It encodes CAIAEGYGYTF.

The chain is built from TRBV5-1 and TRBJ2-3, with TRBD2 matching 8 bases. The ends lost 2 bases at V and 8 bases at J; junction bases unmatched: 7. The CDR3 length is 14 residues. CDR1 is SGHRS, CDR2 YFSETQ, per germline. The CDR3 nucleotides read TGCGCCAGCAGCTTCTCGGGGGGGCCCGTTACGCAGTATTTT. Encoded protein: CASSFSGGPVTQYF.

This chain links TRBV5-8 with TRBJ2-4; D might be TRBD1 (5 bases). Trimming removed 2 bases at V and 3 bases at J, with 6 bases between. The germline V gene encodes CDR1 SGHTS and CDR2 YDEGEE. The length of the CDR3 is 13 residues. The CDR3 sequence: CASSLGDKNIQYF. The CDR3 DNA follows: TGTGCCAGCAGCTTAGGGGACAAAAACATTCAGTACTTC.